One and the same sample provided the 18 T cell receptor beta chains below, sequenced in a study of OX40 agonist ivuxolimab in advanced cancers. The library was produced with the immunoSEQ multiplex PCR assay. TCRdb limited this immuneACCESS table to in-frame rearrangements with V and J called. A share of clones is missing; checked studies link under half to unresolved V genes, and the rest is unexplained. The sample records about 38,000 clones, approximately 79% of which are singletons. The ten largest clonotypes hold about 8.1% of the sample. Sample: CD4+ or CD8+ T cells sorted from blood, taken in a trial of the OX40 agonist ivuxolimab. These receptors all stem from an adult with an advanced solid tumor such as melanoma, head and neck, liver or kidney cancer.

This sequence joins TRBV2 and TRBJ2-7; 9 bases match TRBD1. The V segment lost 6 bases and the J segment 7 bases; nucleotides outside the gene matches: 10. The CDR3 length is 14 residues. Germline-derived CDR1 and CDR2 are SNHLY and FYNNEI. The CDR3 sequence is CASRGTGGQGEQYF. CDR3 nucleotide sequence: TGTGCCAGCAGGGGAACAGGGGGCCAGGGAGAGCAGTACTTC.

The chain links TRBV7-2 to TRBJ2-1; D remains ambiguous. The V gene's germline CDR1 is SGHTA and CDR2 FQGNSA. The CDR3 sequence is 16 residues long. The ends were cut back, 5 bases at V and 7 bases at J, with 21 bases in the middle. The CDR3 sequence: CASSPQLALSINEQFF. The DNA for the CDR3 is TGTGCCAGCAGCCCCCAGCTCGCACTTAGCATAAATGAGCAGTTCTTC.

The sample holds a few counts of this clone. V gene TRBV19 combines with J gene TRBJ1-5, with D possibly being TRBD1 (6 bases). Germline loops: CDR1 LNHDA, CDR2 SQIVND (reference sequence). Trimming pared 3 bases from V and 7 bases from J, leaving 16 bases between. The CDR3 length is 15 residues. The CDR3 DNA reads TGTGCCAGTAGTATCCAGGGGAGCGGGGGGCAGCCCCAGCATTTT. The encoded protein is CASSIQGSGGQPQHF.

The CDR3 coding sequence is TGTGCCAGCATTACCGAGGCTCCATCTGGAAACACCATATATTTT. Its translation: CASITEAPSGNTIYF. V gene TRBV7-9 combines with J gene TRBJ1-3; no clear D. V was trimmed by 7 bases and J by 1 base, leaving 14 bases between them. Germline CDR1 is SEHNR and CDR2 is FQNEAQ (reference sequence). The CDR3 sequence is 15 residues long.

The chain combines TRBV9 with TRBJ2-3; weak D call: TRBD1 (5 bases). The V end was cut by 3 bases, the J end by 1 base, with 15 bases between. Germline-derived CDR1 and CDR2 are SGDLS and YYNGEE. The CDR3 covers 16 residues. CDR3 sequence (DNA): TGTGCCAGCAGCGACCCGTCAGGGTGGGGCACAGATACGCAGTATTTT. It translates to CASSDPSGWGTDTQYF.

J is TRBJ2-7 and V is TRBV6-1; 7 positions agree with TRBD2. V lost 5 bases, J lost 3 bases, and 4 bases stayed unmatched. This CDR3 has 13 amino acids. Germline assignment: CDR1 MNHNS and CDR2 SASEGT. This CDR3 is CASSSGTIYEQYF. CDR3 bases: TGTGCCAGCAGTTCCGGGACTATCTACGAGCAGTACTTC.

The CDR3 protein is CASSQDRGAGNSPLHF. CDR3 sequence (DNA): TGCGCCAGCAGCCAAGATCGGGGGGCCGGAAATTCACCCCTCCACTTT. V and J are TRBV4-3 and TRBJ1-6; tentatively, D is TRBD1 (6 bases). Per germline, CDR1 LGHNA and CDR2 YSLEER. This CDR3 has 16 amino acids. The V gene lost 0 bases and the J gene lost 7 bases, with 13 bases spanning the gap.

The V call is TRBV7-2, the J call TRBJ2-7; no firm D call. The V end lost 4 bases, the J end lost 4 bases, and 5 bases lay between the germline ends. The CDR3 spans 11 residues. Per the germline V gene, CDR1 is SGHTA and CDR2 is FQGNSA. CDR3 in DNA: TGTGCCAGCAGCTACATGTACGAGCAGTACTTC. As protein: CASSYMYEQYF. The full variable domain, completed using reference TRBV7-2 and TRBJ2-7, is GAGVSQSPSNKVTEKGKDVELRCDPISGHTALYWYRQSLGQGLEFLIYFQGNSAPDKSGLPSDRFSAERTGGSVSTLTIQRTQQEDSAVYLCASSYMYEQYFGPGTRLTVT.

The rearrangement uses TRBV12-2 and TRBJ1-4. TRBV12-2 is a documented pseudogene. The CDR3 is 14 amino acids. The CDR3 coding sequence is TGTGCAAGTCGCAGATGTGCTGGAAATGAAAAACTGTTTTTT. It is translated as CASRRCAGNEKLFF.

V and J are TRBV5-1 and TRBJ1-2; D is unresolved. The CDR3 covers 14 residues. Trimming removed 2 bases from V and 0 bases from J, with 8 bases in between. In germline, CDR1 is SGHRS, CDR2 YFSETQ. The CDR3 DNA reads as TGCGCCAGCAGCTTTGAAACTCCTAACTATGGCTACACCTTC. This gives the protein CASSFETPNYGYTF.

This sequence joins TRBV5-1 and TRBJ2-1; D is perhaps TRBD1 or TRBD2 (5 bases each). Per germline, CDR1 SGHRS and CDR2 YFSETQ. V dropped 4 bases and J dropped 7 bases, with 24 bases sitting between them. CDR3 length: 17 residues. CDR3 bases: TGCGCCAGCAGCCTGGGGGTCGGCAGGGCCTCCGTAAATGAGCAGTTCTTC. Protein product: CASSLGVGRASVNEQFF.

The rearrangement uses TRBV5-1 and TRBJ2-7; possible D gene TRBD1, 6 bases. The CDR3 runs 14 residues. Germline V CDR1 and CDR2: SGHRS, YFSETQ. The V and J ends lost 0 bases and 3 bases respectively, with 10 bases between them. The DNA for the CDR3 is TGCGCCAGCAGCTTGGCTAGGACAGACTACGAGCAGTACTTC. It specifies CASSLARTDYEQYF.

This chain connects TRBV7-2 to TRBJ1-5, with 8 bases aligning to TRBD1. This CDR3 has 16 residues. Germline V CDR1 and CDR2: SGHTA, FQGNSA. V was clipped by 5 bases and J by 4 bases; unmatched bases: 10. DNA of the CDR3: TGTGCCAGCAGCGTAGGAGGGGACAGGAGGAATCAGCCCCAGCATTTT. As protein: CASSVGGDRRNQPQHF.

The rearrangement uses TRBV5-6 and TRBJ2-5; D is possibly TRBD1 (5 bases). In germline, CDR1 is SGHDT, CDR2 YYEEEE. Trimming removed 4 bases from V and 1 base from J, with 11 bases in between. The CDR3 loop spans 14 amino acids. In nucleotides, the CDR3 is TGTGCCAGCAGCAACCAACAGGCCCAAGAGACCCAGTACTTC. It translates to CASSNQQAQETQYF. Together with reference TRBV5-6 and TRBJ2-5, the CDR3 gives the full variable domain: DAGVTQSPTHLIKTRGQQVTLRCSPKSGHDTVSWYQQALGQGPQFIFQYYEEEERQRGNFPDRFSGHQFPNYSSELNVNALLLGDSALYLCASSNQQAQETQYFGPGTRLLVL.

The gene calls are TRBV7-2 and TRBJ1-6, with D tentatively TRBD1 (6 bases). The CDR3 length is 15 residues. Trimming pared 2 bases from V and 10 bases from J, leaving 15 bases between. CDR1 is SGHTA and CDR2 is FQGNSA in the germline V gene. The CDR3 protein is CASSLNAGAESPLHF. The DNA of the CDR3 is TGTGCCAGCAGCTTAAACGCAGGGGCCGAATCACCCCTCCACTTT.

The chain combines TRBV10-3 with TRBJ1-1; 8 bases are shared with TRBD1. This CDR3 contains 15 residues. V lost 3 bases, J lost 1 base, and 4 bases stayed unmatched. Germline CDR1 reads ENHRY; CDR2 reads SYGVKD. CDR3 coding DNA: TGTGCCATCAGTGACCCAGGGGGCTCGAACACTGAAGCTTTCTTT. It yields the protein CAISDPGGSNTEAFF.

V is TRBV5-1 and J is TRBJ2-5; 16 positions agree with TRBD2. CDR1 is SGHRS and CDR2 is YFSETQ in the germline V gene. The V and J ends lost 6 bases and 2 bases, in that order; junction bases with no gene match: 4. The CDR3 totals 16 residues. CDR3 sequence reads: CASTPGLAGGQETQYF. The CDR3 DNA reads TGCGCCAGCACACCGGGACTAGCGGGAGGGCAAGAGACCCAGTACTTC.

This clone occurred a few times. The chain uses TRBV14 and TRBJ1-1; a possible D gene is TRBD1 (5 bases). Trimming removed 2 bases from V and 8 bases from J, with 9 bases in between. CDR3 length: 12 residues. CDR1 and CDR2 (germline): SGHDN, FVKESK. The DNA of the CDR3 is TGTGCCAGCAGCCAACCCCAGGGAGAAGCTTTCTTT. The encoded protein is CASSQPQGEAFF. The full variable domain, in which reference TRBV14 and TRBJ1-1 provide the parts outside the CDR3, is EAGVTQFPSHSVIEKGQTVTLRCDPISGHDNLYWYRRVMGKEIKFLLHFVKESKQDESGMPNNRFLAERTGGTYSTLKVQPAELEDSGVYFCASSQPQGEAFFGQGTRLTVV.